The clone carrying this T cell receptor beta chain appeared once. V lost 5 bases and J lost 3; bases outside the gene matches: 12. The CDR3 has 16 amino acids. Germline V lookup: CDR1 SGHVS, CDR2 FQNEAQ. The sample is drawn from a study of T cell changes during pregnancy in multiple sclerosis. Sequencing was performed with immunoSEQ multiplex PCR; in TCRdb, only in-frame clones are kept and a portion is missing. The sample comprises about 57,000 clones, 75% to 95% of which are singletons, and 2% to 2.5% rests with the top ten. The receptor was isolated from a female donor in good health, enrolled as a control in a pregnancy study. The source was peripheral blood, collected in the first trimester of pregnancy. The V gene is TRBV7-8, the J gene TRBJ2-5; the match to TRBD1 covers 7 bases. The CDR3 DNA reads TGTGCCAGCAGCCTCGAGTACCGGGACAGAAAAGAGACCCAGTACTTC. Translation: CASSLEYRDRKETQYF.